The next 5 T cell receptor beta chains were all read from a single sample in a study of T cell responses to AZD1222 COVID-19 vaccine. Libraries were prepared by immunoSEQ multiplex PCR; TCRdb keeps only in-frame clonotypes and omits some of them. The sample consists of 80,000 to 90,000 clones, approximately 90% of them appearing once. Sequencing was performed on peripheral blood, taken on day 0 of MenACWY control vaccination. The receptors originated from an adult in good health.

The CDR3 sequence is CASSLDLGAETGELFF. As DNA, the CDR3 is TGTGCCAGCAGCTTAGACCTGGGGGCGGAGACCGGGGAGCTGTTTTTT. The chain recombines TRBV7-9 with TRBJ2-2, with D perhaps matching TRBD1 (6 bases). Looked up from germline, CDR1 is SEHNR and CDR2 is FQNEAQ (reference sequence). This CDR3 contains 16 residues. Trimming removed 1 base at V and 5 bases at J, with 14 bases between.

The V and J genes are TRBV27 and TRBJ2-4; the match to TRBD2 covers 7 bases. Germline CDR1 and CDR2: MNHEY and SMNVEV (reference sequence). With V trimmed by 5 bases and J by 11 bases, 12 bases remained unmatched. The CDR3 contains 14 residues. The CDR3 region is CASSPALLASVQYF. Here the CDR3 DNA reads TGTGCCAGCAGTCCCGCCTTACTAGCGTCGGTTCAGTACTTC.

The CDR3 sequence: CASSLGWGQGAGPQHF. DNA for the CDR3: TGTGCCAGCAGCTTAGGATGGGGACAGGGGGCTGGGCCCCAGCATTTT. The chain employs TRBV7-2 and TRBJ1-5; 12 positions match TRBD1. Trimming removed 1 base from V and 9 bases from J; junction bases left unmatched: 7. The V gene's germline CDR1 is SGHTA and CDR2 FQGNSA. CDR3 size: 16 residues.

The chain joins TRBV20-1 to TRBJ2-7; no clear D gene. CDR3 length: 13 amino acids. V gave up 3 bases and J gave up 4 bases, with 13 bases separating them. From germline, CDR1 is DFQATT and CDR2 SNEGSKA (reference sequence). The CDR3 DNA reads TGCAGTGCTAGTTTGGCAGTTGAATACGAGCAGTACTTC. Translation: CSASLAVEYEQYF.

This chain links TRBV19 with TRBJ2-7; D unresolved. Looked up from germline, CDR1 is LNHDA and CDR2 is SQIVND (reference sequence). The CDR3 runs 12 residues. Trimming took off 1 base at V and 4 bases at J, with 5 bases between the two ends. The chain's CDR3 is CASSIVGYEQYF. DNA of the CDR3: TGTGCCAGTAGTATAGTGGGATACGAGCAGTACTTC.